The 21 T cell receptor beta chains listed next were all sequenced from one sample in a study of shared clonotypes between healthy human individuals. The data were produced by immunoSEQ multiplex PCR, yet TCRdb's version contains in-frame clones alone and is incomplete. Of about a million clones in the sample, around 75% were seen once. Sequenced: memory CD4+ T cells sorted from blood. Stated subset: CD45RA-negative fraction. Receptor source: a man between 18 and 35 years old in good health.

The rearrangement joins TRBV28 to TRBJ2-7, with D perhaps given as TRBD1 or TRBD2 (7 bases each). CDR3 size: 16 residues. V lost 5 bases to trimming and J lost 4 bases, with 21 bases between them. Germline V CDR1 and CDR2: MDHEN, SYDVKM. The CDR3 region has the DNA TGTGCCAGCAGTCTCTCGGGCAGGGGGGGTTTTTACGAGCAGTACTTC. Translating gives CASSLSGRGGFYEQYF.

As DNA, the CDR3 is TGTGCCATCACCCAGCGGGAGGCAACCGGGGAGCTGTTTTTT. It encodes CAITQREATGELFF. The genes are TRBV10-3 and TRBJ2-2, with 9 bases lining up with TRBD2. The CDR3 consists of 14 residues. CDR1 ENHRY and CDR2 SYGVKD come from the germline V gene. The V gene end was trimmed by 7 bases and the J gene end by 5 bases; junction bases not matched to a gene: 5.

The chain employs TRBV12-5 and TRBJ2-2; a possible D gene is TRBD1 (5 bases). V was clipped by 2 bases and J by 3 bases, with 19 bases between them. This CDR3 has 18 amino acids. CDR1 LGHNT and CDR2 FRNRAP come from the germline V gene. The CDR3 is CASGLPLARTRDTGELFF. As DNA, the CDR3 is TGTGCTAGTGGTTTGCCGCTCGCTAGGACCAGGGACACCGGGGAGCTGTTTTTT. Supplemented by reference TRBV12-5 and TRBJ2-2, the full variable domain reads DARVTQTPRHKVTEMGQEVTMRCQPILGHNTVFWYRQTMMQGLELLAYFRNRAPLDDSGMPKDRFSAEMPDATLATLKIQPSEPRDSAVYFCASGLPLARTRDTGELFFGEGSRLTVL.

To note about this clone: The same CDR3 also results from other DNA sequences found in this sample. This chain uses TRBV5-1 with TRBJ2-6; maybe TRBD2 (6 bases). The V end was cut by 4 bases, the J end by 1 base, with 12 bases between. The germline CDR1 and CDR2 sequences are SGHRS and YFSETQ. This CDR3 spans 16 amino acids. The CDR3 sequence: CASSLGLPSGANVLTF. CDR3 bases: TGCGCCAGCAGCCTGGGACTGCCTTCTGGGGCCAACGTCCTGACTTTC.

The chain couples TRBV12-5 to TRBJ2-3; D ambiguous. Germline V gives CDR1 LGHNT, CDR2 FRNRAP. The CDR3 extends over 15 amino acids. Between the trimmed V and J ends, which lost 2 bases and 2 bases, there was a span of 11 bases. The CDR3 is CASGLTWDNTDTQYF. The CDR3 DNA reads TGTGCTAGTGGTTTGACTTGGGATAACACAGATACGCAGTATTTT.

Turning to this clone: A junction boundary mismatches the germline segment, possibly from a read error. The gene calls are TRBV7-7 and TRBJ2-3, with D possibly being TRBD2 (6 bases). Looked up from germline, CDR1 is SSHAT and CDR2 is FNYEAQ (reference sequence). The CDR3 spans 18 residues. CDR3 in amino acids: CASSLEPPGGEVGDTQYF. The CDR3 DNA follows: TGTGCTAGCAGCTTGGAGCCCCCGGGCGGGGAAGTAGGAGATACGCAGTATTTT.

Only a few counts were recorded for this clone. V gene TRBV25-1 combines with J gene TRBJ1-6; TRBD1 is a possible D gene (6 bases). Germline V gene data show CDR1 as MGHDK and CDR2 as SYGVNS. Trimming took off 6 bases at V and 7 bases at J, with 13 bases between the two ends. This CDR3 contains 14 residues. CDR3 in amino acids: CASRYGQPNSPLHF. In nucleotides, the CDR3 is TGTGCCAGCAGGTATGGACAGCCAAATTCACCCCTCCACTTT.

V gene TRBV6-1 combines with J gene TRBJ2-5, with D perhaps matching TRBD2 (6 bases). The J call is in doubt because the DNA end fits TRBJ2-7 better. The CDR3 is 16 residues long. From germline, CDR1 is MNHNS and CDR2 SASEGT. CDR3: CASSERGDGGVYEQYF. Here the CDR3 DNA reads TGTGCCAGCAGTGAACGAGGGGATGGAGGGGTCTACGAGCAGTACTTC.

J is TRBJ2-5 and V is TRBV5-1; 14 nucleotides align to TRBD2. Per the germline V gene, CDR1 is SGHRS and CDR2 is YFSETQ. This CDR3 is 16 amino acids long. J gave up 4 bases and V 4 bases, and 6 bases lay outside the gene matches. The CDR3 nucleotides read TGCGCCAGCAGCGGTGGGACTAGCGGGGGTATAGAGACCCAGTACTTC. It codes for CASSGGTSGGIETQYF.

This clone was observed at least ten times. The V call is TRBV30, the J call TRBJ1-2, with 9 bases matching TRBD1. Germline values: CDR1 GTSNPN, CDR2 SVGIG (reference sequence). J lost 4 bases, V lost 5 bases, and 14 bases had no gene match. There are 16 residues in the CDR3. CDR3 protein: CAWGTGQGAGGYGYTF. DNA for the CDR3: TGTGCCTGGGGGACGGGACAGGGTGCAGGAGGCTATGGCTACACCTTC.

The table lists this clone with a few counts. The chain couples TRBV5-6 to TRBJ1-2; 8 bases agree with TRBD1. The trim removed 4 bases at V and 8 bases at J, leaving 4 bases unmatched. The CDR3 runs to 12 residues. Germline values: CDR1 SGHDT, CDR2 YYEEEE. The CDR3 coding sequence is TGTGCCAGCAGCCCGGACAGGGTCGGCTACACCTTC. Its protein product is CASSPDRVGYTF.

The chain is built from TRBV7-2 and TRBJ1-4, with 9 bases fitting TRBD1. V dropped 5 bases and J dropped 12; count of bases not matched to a gene: 10. Germline CDR1 SGHTA, CDR2 FQGNSA. This CDR3 spans 14 amino acids. CDR3 loop: CASSVPGQGAELFF. Written as DNA, the CDR3 is TGTGCCAGCAGCGTCCCGGGACAGGGAGCAGAACTGTTTTTT.

V is TRBV10-3 and J is TRBJ1-3; D remains ambiguous. The length of the CDR3 is 14 residues. Germline assignment: CDR1 ENHRY and CDR2 SYGVKD. The V and J ends lost 4 bases and 1 base respectively, with 8 bases between them. CDR3 sequence: CAISGAGSGNTIYF. DNA for the CDR3: TGTGCCATCAGTGGGGCGGGTTCTGGAAACACCATATATTTT.

This chain joins TRBV5-6 and TRBJ2-7; D gene uncertain. There are 12 residues in the CDR3. V gave up 5 bases and J gave up 9 bases, with 15 bases separating them. Germline V gene sequence: CDR1 SGHDT, CDR2 YYEEEE. CDR3 DNA sequence: TGTGCCAGCAGACGCCCGCCCGGAATGCAGTACTTC. Translated: CASRRPPGMQYF.

The chain joins TRBV25-1 to TRBJ1-5; the D is unclear. V shed 2 bases and J shed 2 bases, with 4 bases lying between them. The CDR3 contains 13 residues. Germline V gives CDR1 MGHDK, CDR2 SYGVNS. The chain's CDR3 is CASSESGNQPQHF. Here the CDR3 DNA reads TGTGCCAGCAGTGAAAGCGGCAATCAGCCCCAGCATTTT.

The chain has TRBV19 and TRBJ1-1, with no clear D. CDR1 is LNHDA and CDR2 is SQIVND in the germline V gene (reference sequence). This CDR3 has 12 residues. Trimming took 7 bases from V and 9 from J, leaving 15 bases between them. DNA of the CDR3: TGTGCCAGTACACGGTCCGGCGATAAAGCTTTCTTT. Residues: CASTRSGDKAFF.

The gene calls are TRBV23-1 and TRBJ1-3, with D uncertain. TRBV23-1 counts as an open reading frame of uncertain function. V was shortened by 3 bases and J by 5 bases, with 11 bases between the two germline ends. This CDR3 has 14 amino acids. CDR3 amino acids: CASSHPKVRNTIYF. CDR3 bases: TGCGCCAGCAGTCACCCCAAGGTGAGAAACACCATATATTTT.

The CDR3: CASSSEVGGKNGYTF. As DNA, the CDR3 is TGCGCCAGCAGCTCTGAAGTTGGGGGAAAGAATGGCTACACCTTC. The V and J genes are TRBV5-1 and TRBJ1-2; D perhaps matches TRBD1 (5 bases). The CDR3 is 15 amino acids. Trimming took 3 bases from V and 6 from J, leaving 18 bases between them. Germline assignment: CDR1 SGHRS and CDR2 YFSETQ.

Written as DNA, the CDR3 is TGTGCCAGCAGCCCGGGACAGGGAGGATCAGATACGCAGTATTTT. Its translation: CASSPGQGGSDTQYF. The J gene is TRBJ2-3, the V gene TRBV2; 9 bases match TRBD1. Trimming at V came to 6 bases and at J to 4 bases, leaving 8 bases not matched to a gene. Per the germline V gene, CDR1 is SNHLY and CDR2 is FYNNEI. The CDR3 spans 15 residues.

This rearrangement joins TRBV9 to TRBJ2-3; 16 bases map to TRBD2. The germline CDR1 and CDR2 sequences are SGDLS and YYNGEE. The V and J ends lost 4 bases and 3 bases, in that order; junction bases with no gene match: 17. CDR3 length equals 21 residues. The CDR3 DNA follows: TGTGCCAGCAGCCCTAAGGGACTAGCGGGAGGGCCTCGGCGTAAAACAGATACGCAGTATTTT. It yields the protein CASSPKGLAGGPRRKTDTQYF.

This chain joins TRBV5-1 and TRBJ2-1; perhaps TRBD2 as D (6 bases). The V end lost 4 bases, the J end lost 0 bases, and 11 bases lay between the germline ends. Germline lookup yields CDR1 SGHRS and CDR2 YFSETQ. The CDR3 has 15 residues. This CDR3 reads CASSPAGFSYNEQFF. CDR3 DNA sequence: TGCGCCAGCAGCCCCGCGGGGTTCTCCTACAATGAGCAGTTCTTC.